The entry that follows covers one T cell receptor (beta chain) sequence. Its antigen is currently unknown. The data were obtained in a study of CD8 T cells in Susac syndrome. Overall study findings and caveats: As the study acknowledged, the number of individuals in its TCR sequencing and HLA analysis was relatively small.

This CDR3 region has 14 residues. The trim removed 8 bases at V and 3 bases at J, leaving 8 bases unmatched. Germline lookup yields CDR1 GTSNPN and CDR2 SVGIG (reference sequence). RNA was extracted with the RNeasy kit, and a quantity of roughly 0.5 to 1 ug was reverse transcribed using random hexamers. Multiplex PCR with immunoSEQ amplified the TCR beta CDR3 across 54 Vbeta and 13 Jbeta. Each CDR3 protein is one row after TCRdb ran MiXCR on the immunoSEQ multiplex PCR reads. The sample gives approximately 220,000 distinct CDR3 sequences, over 90% of which show up once; approximately 0.075% is in the top ten. CD8+ and CD4+ T cells from blood underwent TCR beta sequencing, which was carried out in a high-throughput format. Purification of the CD8+ and CD4+ T cells relied on negative isolation, and TEMRA cells underwent FACS enrichment.

The chain carries TRBV30 and TRBJ2-2; 8 nucleotides line up with TRBD1. This TCR was sampled from a human donor with multiple sclerosis. The sample consisted of CD4+ T cells from PBMCs. The CDR3 is CARTRGQDTGELFF. The CDR3 nucleotides read TGTGCCAGAACCAGGGGGCAGGACACCGGGGAGCTGTTTTTT.